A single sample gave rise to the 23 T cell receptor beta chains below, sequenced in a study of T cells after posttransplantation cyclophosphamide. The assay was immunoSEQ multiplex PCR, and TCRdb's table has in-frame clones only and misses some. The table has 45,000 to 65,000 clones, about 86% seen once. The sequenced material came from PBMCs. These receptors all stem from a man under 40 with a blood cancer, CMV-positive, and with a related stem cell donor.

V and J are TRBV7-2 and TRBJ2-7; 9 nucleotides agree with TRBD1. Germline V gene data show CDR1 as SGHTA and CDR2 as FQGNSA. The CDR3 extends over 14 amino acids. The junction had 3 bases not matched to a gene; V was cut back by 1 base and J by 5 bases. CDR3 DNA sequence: TGTGCCAGCAGCTTAGTACAGGGGGCCCACGAGCAGTACTTC. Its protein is CASSLVQGAHEQYF.

CDR3 in DNA: TGTGCCAGCAGTCGGGGCACAGGGTTTACTGAAGCTTTCTTT. Its protein product is CASSRGTGFTEAFF. The chain is built from TRBV28 and TRBJ1-1; tentative D call: TRBD1 (6 bases). The V gene lost 5 bases and the J gene lost 5 bases, with 15 bases spanning the gap. Germline V lookup: CDR1 MDHEN, CDR2 SYDVKM. The CDR3 has 14 amino acids.

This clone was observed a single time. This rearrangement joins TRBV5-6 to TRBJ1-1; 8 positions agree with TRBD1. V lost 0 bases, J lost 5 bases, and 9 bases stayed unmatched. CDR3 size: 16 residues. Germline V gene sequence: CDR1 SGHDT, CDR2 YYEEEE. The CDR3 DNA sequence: TGTGCCAGCAGCTTGGTGGCAGGGGGCCTTCATACTGAAGCTTTCTTT. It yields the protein CASSLVAGGLHTEAFF.

The CDR3 is CAWSVLAGTGELFF. The CDR3 coding sequence is TGTGCCTGGAGTGTCCTAGCGGGAACTGGGGAGCTGTTTTTT. The chain employs TRBV30 and TRBJ2-2, with 9 bases aligning to TRBD2. The ends lost 0 bases at V and 8 bases at J; junction bases unmatched: 4. This CDR3 has 14 amino acids. Germline values: CDR1 GTSNPN, CDR2 SVGIG (reference sequence).

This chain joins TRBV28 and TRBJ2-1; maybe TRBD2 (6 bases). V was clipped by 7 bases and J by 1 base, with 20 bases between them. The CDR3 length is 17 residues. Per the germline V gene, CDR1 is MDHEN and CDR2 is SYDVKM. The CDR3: CASTYYGGAKSYNEQFF. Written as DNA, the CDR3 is TGTGCCAGCACTTATTACGGGGGTGCGAAATCCTACAATGAGCAGTTCTTC.

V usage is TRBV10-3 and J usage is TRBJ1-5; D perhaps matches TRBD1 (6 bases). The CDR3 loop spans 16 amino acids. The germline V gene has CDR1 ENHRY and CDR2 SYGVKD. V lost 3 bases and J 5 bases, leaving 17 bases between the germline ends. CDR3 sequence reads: CAISETGSDGYQPQHF. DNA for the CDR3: TGTGCCATCAGTGAAACAGGGTCTGATGGGTATCAGCCCCAGCATTTT.

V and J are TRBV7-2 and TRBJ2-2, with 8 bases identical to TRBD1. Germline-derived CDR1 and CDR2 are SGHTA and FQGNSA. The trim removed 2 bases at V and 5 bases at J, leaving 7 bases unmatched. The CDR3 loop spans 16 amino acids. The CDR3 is CASSLSSRGQTGELFF. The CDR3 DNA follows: TGTGCCAGCAGCTTAAGTTCCAGGGGGCAGACCGGGGAGCTGTTTTTT.

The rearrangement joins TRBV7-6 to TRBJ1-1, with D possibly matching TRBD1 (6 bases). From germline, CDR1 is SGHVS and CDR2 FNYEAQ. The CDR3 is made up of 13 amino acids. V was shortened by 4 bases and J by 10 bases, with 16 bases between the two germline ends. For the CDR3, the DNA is TGTGCCAGCAGCTCGTCTGGACAGCCGGCAGCTTTCTTT. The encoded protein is CASSSSGQPAAFF. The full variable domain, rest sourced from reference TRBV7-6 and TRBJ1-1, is GAGVSQSPRYKVTKRGQDVALRCDPISGHVSLYWYRQALGQGPEFLTYFNYEAQQDKSGLPNDRFSAERPEGSISTLTIQRTEQRDSAMYRCASSSSGQPAAFFGQGTRLTVV.

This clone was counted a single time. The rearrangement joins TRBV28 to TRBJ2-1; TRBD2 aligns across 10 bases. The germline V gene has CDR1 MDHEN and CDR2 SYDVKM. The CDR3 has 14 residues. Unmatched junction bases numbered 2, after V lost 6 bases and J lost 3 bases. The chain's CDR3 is CASRTSGIYNEQFF. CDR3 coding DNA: TGTGCCAGCAGAACTAGCGGGATCTACAATGAGCAGTTCTTC.

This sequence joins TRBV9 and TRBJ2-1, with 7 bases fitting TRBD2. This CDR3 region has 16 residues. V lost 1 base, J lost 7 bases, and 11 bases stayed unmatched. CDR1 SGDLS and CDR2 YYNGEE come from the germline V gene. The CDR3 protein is CASSVQGGRALNEQFF. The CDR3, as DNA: TGTGCCAGCAGCGTACAAGGAGGGAGGGCCCTAAATGAGCAGTTCTTC.

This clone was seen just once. The CDR3 region is CASTLTRNTEAFF. CDR3 nucleotide sequence: TGTGCCAGTACCTTGACACGGAACACTGAAGCTTTCTTT. The chain combines TRBV19 with TRBJ1-1, with no clear D. Germline CDR1 reads LNHDA; CDR2 reads SQIVND (reference sequence). The length of the CDR3 is 13 residues. V lost 7 bases and J lost 1, with 10 bases in between.

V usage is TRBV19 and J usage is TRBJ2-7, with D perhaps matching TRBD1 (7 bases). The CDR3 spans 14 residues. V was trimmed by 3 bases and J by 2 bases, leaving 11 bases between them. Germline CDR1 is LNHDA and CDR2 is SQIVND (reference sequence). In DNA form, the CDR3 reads TGTGCCAGTAGTATGGAGGGACAGCCCTACGAGCAGTACTTC. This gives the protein CASSMEGQPYEQYF.

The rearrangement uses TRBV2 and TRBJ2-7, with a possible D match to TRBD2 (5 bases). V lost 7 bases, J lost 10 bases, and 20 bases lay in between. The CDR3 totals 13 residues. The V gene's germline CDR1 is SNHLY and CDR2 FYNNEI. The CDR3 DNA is TGTGCCAGCATACCCCCGGACTTACCCAGCCAGTACTTC. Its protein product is CASIPPDLPSQYF.

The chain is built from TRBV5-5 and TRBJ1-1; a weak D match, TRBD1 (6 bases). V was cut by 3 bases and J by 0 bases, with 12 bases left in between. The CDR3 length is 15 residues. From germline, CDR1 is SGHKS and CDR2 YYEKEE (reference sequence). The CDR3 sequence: CASSSRGIMNTEAFF. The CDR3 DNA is TGTGCCAGCAGCTCCAGGGGTATCATGAACACTGAAGCTTTCTTT. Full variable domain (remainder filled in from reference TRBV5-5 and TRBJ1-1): DAGVTQSPTHLIKTRGQQVTLRCSPISGHKSVSWYQQVLGQGPQFIFQYYEKEERGRGNFPDRFSARQFPNYSSELNVNALLLGDSALYLCASSSRGIMNTEAFFGQGTRLTVV.

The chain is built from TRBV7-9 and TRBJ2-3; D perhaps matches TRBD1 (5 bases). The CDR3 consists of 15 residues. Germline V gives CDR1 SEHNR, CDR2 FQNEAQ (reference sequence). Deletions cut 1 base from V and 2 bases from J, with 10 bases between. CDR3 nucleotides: TGTGCCAGCAGCTTAGATTGGGGCCCCACAGATACGCAGTATTTT. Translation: CASSLDWGPTDTQYF.

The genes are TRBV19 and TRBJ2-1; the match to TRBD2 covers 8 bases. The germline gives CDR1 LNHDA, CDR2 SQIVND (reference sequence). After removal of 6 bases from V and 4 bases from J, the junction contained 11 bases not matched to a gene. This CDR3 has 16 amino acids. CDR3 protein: CASRPTLSGGYNEQFF. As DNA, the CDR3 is TGTGCCAGTAGGCCTACCCTCTCGGGGGGGTACAATGAGCAGTTCTTC. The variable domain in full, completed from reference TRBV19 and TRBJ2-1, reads DGGITQSPKYLFRKEGQNVTLSCEQNLNHDAMYWYRQDPGQGLRLIYYSQIVNDFQKGDIAEGYSVSREKKESFPLTVTSAQKNPTAFYLCASRPTLSGGYNEQFFGPGTRLTVL.

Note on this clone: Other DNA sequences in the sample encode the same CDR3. CDR3 coding DNA: TGTGCCAGCAGTCTTCCCCCGGGACTAGCTTCCTACGAGCAGTACTTC. Translating it yields CASSLPPGLASYEQYF. The chain recombines TRBV28 with TRBJ2-7; 9 bases agree with TRBD2. The CDR3 is 16 residues long. The trim removed 5 bases at V and 1 base at J, leaving 9 bases unmatched. The germline CDR1 and CDR2 sequences are MDHEN and SYDVKM.

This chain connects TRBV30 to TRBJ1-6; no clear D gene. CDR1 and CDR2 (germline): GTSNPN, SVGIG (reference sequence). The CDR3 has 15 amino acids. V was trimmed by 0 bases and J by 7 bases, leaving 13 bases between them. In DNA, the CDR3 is TGTGCCTGGAGTGTACGGACTGGCGGAAATTCACCCCTCCACTTT. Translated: CAWSVRTGGNSPLHF.

CDR3 amino acids: CASSQEIVPSGNYNEQFF. The CDR3 coding sequence is TGCGCCAGCAGCCAAGAGATCGTTCCCAGCGGGAACTACAATGAGCAGTTCTTC. The chain combines TRBV4-3 with TRBJ2-1, with TRBD2 identical over 7 bases. The CDR3 contains 18 residues. The germline V gene has CDR1 LGHNA and CDR2 YSLEER. Germline trimming cut 0 bases from V and 3 bases from J; bases unmatched to any gene: 11.

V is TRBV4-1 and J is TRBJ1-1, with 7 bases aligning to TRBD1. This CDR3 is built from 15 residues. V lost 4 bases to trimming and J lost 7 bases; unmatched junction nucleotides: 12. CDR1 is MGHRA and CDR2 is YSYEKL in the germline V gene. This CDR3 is CASSPRTGAVNEAFF. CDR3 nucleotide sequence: TGCGCCAGCAGCCCCCGAACAGGGGCAGTTAATGAAGCTTTCTTT.

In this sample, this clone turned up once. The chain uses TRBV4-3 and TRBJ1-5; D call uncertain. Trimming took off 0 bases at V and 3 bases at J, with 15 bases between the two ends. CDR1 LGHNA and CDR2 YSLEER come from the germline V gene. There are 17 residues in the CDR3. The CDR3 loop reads CASSQDFYGHVNQPQHF. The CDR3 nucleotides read TGCGCCAGCAGCCAAGATTTCTATGGGCATGTCAATCAGCCCCAGCATTTT.

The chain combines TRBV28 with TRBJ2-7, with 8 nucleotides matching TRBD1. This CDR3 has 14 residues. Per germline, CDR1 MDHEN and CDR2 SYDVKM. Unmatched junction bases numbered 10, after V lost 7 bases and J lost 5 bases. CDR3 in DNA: TGTGCCAGCATTACGGCCGGGACAGGCCACGAGCAGTACTTC. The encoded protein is CASITAGTGHEQYF. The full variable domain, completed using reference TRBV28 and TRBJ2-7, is DVKVTQSSRYLVKRTGEKVFLECVQDMDHENMFWYRQDPGLGLRLIYFSYDVKMKEKGDIPEGYSVSREKKERFSLILESASTNQTSMYLCASITAGTGHEQYFGPGTRLTVT.

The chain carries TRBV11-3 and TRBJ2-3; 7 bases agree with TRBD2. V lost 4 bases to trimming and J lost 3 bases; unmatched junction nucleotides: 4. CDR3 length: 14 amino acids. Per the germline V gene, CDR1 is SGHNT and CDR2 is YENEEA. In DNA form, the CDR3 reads TGTGCCAGCAGCTCCAGCGGGATTACAGATACGCAGTATTTT. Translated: CASSSSGITDTQYF.